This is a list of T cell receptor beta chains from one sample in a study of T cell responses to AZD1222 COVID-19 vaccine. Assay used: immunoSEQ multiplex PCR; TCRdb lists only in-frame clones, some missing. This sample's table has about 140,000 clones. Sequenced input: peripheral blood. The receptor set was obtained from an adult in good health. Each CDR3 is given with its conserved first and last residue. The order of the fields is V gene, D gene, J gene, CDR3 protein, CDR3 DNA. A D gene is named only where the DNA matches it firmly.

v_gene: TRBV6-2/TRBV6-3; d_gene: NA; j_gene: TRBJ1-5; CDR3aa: CASSQQNQPQHF; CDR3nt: TGTGCCAGCAGTCAACAGAATCAGCCCCAGCATTTT
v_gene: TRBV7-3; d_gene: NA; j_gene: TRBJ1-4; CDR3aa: CASSLLPGGMYEKLFF; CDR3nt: TGTGCCAGCAGCCTACTGCCGGGGGGTATGTATGAAAAACTGTTTTTT
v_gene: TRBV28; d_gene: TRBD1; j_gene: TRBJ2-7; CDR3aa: CASSSPTGDEQYF; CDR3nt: TGTGCCAGCAGTTCCCCGACAGGGGACGAGCAGTACTTC
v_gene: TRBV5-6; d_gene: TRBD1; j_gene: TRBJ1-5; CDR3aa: CASSSTGAGSLDQPQHF; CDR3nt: TGTGCCAGCAGCTCTACAGGGGCGGGGAGCCTTGATCAGCCCCAGCATTTT
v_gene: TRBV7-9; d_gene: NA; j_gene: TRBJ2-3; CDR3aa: CASSSTEASTDTQYF; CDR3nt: TGTGCCAGCAGCTCTACAGAGGCTAGCACAGATACGCAGTATTTT
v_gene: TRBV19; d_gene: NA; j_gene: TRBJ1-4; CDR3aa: CASSTRRGSVNEKLFF; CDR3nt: TGTGCCAGTAGTACCCGTCGGGGCTCCGTTAATGAAAAACTGTTTTTT
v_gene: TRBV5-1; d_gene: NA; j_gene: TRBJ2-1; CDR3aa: CASSFEPRQEYNEQFF; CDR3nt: TGCGCCAGCAGCTTCGAACCTCGACAGGAATACAATGAGCAGTTCTTC
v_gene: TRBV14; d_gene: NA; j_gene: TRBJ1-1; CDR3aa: CASSQSLRATEAFF; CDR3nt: TGTGCCAGCAGCCAATCTCTCAGGGCCACTGAAGCTTTCTTT
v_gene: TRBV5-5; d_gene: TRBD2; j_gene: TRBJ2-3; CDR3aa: CASSLGLAGGFTDTQYF; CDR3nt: TGTGCCAGCAGCTTGGGACTAGCGGGGGGGTTCACAGATACGCAGTATTTT
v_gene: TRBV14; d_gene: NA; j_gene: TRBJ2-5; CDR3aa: CASSQELQETQYF; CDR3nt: TGTGCCAGCAGCCAAGAGTTACAAGAGACCCAGTACTTC
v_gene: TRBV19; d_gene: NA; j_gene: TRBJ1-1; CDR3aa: CASSRSRVESTEAFF; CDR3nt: TGTGCCAGTAGTAGATCCAGGGTGGAAAGCACTGAAGCTTTCTTT
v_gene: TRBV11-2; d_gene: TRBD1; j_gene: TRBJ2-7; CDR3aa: CASSRDREITYEQYF; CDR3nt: TGTGCCAGCAGCCGGGACAGGGAAATTACCTACGAGCAGTACTTC
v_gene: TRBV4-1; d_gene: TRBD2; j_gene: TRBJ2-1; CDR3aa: CASSTQRGFGNEQFF; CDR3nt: TGCGCCAGCAGCACACAGCGGGGGTTTGGCAATGAGCAGTTCTTC
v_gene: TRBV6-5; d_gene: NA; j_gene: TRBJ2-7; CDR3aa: CASSYSDSLPYEQYF; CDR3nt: TGTGCCAGCAGTTACTCTGACAGCCTTCCCTACGAGCAGTACTTC
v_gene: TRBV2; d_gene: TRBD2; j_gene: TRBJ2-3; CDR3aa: CARGLAGSVDTQYF; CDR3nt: TGTGCCAGGGGACTAGCGGGGTCTGTGGATACGCAGTATTTT
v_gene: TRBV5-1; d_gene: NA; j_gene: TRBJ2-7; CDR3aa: CASSPFGEVSSYEQYF; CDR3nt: TGCGCCAGCAGCCCTTTCGGGGAGGTGAGCTCCTACGAGCAGTACTTC
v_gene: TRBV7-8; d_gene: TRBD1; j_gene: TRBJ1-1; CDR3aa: CASSLTGGAAAFF; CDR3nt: TGTGCCAGCAGCTTGACAGGGGGCGCCGCGGCTTTCTTT
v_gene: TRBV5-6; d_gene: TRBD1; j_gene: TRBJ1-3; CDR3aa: CASSLPGGAGNTIYF; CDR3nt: TGTGCCAGCAGCTTGCCAGGGGGCGCGGGAAACACCATATATTTT
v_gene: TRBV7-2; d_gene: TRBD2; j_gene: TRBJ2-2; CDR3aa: CASSYHSGGASGELFF; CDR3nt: TGTGCCAGCAGCTACCATAGCGGGGGGGCCTCCGGGGAGCTGTTTTTT
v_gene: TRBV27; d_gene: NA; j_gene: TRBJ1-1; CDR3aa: CASSLYYNRDMNTEAFF; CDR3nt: TGTGCCAGCAGTTTATATTACAACAGGGACATGAACACTGAAGCTTTCTTT
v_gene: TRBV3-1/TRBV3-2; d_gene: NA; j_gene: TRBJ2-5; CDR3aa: CASSHRETQYF; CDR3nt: TGTGCCAGCAGTCACAGAGAGACCCAGTACTTC
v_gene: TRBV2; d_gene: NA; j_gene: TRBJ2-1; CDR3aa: CASNTGTDNEQFF; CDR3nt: TGTGCCAGCAATACCGGGACTGACAATGAGCAGTTCTTC
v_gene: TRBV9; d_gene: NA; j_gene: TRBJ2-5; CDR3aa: CASSQSGVVVQETQYF; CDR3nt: TGTGCCAGCAGCCAAAGTGGGGTTGTGGTACAGGAGACCCAGTACTTC
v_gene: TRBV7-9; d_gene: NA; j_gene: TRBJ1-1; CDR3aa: CASSPKRNTEAFF; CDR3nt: TGTGCCAGCAGCCCAAAGAGGAACACTGAAGCTTTCTTT
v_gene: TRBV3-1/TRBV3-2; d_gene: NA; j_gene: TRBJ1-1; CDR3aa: CASRRTENTEAFF; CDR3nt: TGTGCCAGCAGGAGGACAGAGAACACTGAAGCTTTCTTT
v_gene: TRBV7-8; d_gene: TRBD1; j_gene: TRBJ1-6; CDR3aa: CASSLALETGASPLHF; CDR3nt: TGTGCCAGCAGCTTAGCGCTCGAGACAGGGGCTTCACCCCTCCACTTT
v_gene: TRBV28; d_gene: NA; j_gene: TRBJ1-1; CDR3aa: CASSLGGRDFAFF; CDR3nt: TGTGCCAGCAGTTTAGGGGGTCGGGATTTTGCTTTCTTT
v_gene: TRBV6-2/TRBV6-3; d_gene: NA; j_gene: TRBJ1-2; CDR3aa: CASSYPSRQSYGYTF; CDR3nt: TGTGCCAGCAGTTACCCCAGCCGACAGAGCTATGGCTACACCTTC
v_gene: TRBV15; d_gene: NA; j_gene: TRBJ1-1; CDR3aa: CATSRDEGREAFF; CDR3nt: TGTGCCACCAGCAGAGATGAGGGCCGAGAAGCTTTCTTT
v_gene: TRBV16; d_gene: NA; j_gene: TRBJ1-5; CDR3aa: CASSQFNSRSSQHF; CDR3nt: TGTGCCAGCAGCCAGTTTAATAGTCGATCGTCCCAGCATTTT
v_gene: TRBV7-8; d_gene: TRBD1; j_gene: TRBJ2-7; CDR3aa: CASSLTGSSYEQYF; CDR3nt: TGTGCCAGCAGCTTGACAGGGAGCTCCTACGAGCAGTACTTC
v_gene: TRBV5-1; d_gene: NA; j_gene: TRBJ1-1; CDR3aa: CASSPLVVAGNTEAFF; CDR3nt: TGCGCCAGCAGCCCCCTCGTGGTTGCAGGGAACACTGAAGCTTTCTTT
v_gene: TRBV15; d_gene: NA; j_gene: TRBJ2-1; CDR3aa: CATRFRREPYNEQFF; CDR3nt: TGTGCCACCAGATTTAGAAGGGAACCCTACAATGAGCAGTTCTTC
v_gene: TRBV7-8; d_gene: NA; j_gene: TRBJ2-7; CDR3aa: CASSPTGTSSYEQYF; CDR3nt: TGTGCCAGCAGCCCGACGGGGACAAGCTCCTACGAGCAGTACTTC
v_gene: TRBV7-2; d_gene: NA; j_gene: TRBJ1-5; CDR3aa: CASSFSGTKGEPQHF; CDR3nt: TGTGCCAGCAGCTTTTCAGGGACCAAGGGCGAGCCCCAGCATTTT
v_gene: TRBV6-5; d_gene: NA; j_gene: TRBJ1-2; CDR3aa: CASSRNSAVNYGYTF; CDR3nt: TGTGCCAGCAGTAGAAACTCGGCCGTTAACTATGGCTACACCTTC
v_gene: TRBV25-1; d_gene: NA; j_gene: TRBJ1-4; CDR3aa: CASSNPGATNEKLFF; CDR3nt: TGTGCCAGCAGTAACCCAGGGGCCACTAATGAAAAACTGTTTTTT
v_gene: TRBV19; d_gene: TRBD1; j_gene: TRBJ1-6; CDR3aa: CASSTGTGRSPLHF; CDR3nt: TGTGCCAGTAGTACCGGGACAGGGAGGTCACCCCTCCACTTT
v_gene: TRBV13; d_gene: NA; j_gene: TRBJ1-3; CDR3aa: CASSIRDTIYF; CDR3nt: TGTGCCAGCAGCATAAGGGACACCATATATTTT
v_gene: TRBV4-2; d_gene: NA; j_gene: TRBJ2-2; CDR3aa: CASSQTGTGGPGELFF; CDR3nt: TGTGCCAGCAGCCAGACCGGGACTGGGGGACCCGGGGAGCTGTTTTTT
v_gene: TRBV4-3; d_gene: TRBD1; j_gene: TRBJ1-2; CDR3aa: CASSFGQEANYGYTF; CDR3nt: TGCGCCAGCAGCTTTGGACAGGAAGCTAACTATGGCTACACCTTC
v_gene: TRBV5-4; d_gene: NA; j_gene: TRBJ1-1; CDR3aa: CASSLLREGNTEAFF; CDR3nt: TGTGCCAGCAGCTTGCTGAGGGAAGGAAACACTGAAGCTTTCTTT
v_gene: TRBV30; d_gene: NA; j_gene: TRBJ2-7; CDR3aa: CAWSVLGGEQYF; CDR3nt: TGTGCCTGGAGTGTGTTGGGGGGCGAGCAGTACTTC
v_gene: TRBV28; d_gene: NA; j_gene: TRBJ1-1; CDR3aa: CASSLTGGSMNTEAFF; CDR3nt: TGTGCCAGCAGTTTAACTGGGGGGTCTATGAACACTGAAGCTTTCTTT
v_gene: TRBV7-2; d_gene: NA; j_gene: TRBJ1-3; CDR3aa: CASSLTGVSGNTIYF; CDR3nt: TGTGCCAGCAGCTTAACAGGAGTCTCTGGAAACACCATATATTTT
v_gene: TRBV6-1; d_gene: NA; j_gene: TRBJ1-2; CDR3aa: CASSEVEEYGYTF; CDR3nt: TGTGCCAGCAGTGAAGTTGAGGAATATGGCTACACCTTC
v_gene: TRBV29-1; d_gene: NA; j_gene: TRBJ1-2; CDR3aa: CSVDRSQGSYGYTF; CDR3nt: TGCAGCGTTGATAGGTCACAGGGTTCCTATGGCTACACCTTC
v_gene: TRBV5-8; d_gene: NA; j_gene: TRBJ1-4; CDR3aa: CASSPGTRTTNEKLFF; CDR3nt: TGTGCCAGCAGCCCGGGGACCCGGACCACTAATGAAAAACTGTTTTTT
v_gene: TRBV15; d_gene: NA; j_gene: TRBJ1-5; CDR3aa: CATRARGGEGNQPQHF; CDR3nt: TGTGCCACCAGGGCCCGGGGGGGAGAGGGCAATCAGCCCCAGCATTTT